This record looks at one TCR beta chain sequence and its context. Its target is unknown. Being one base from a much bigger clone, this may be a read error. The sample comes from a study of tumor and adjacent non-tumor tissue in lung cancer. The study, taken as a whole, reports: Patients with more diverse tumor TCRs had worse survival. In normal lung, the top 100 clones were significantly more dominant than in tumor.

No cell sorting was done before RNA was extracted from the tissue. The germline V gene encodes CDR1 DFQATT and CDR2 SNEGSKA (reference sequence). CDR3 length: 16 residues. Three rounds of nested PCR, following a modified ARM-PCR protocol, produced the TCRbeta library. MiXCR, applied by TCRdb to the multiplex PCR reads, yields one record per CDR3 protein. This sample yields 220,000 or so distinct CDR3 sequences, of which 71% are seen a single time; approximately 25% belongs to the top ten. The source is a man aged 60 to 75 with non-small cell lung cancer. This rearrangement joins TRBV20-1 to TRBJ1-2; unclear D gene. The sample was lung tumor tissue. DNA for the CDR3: TGCAATGCTTCTACTAGGGTAGACTTTATGAACTATGGCTACACCTTC. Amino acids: CNASTRVDFMNYGYTF.